The entry that follows covers one T cell receptor beta chain sequence. Its antigen is undetermined. This entry belongs to a study of cytomegalovirus exposure and HLA in healthy donors. Data came from immunoSEQ multiplex PCR; TCRdb stores just in-frame clones and leaves some out. The data hold roughly 68,000 clones, with roughly 95% observed a single time. The CDR3 runs to 13 residues. V was clipped by 1 base and J by 7 bases; unmatched bases: 4. CDR1 GTSNPN and CDR2 SVGIG come from the germline V gene (reference sequence). Study findings and constraints: A few of the chains that were CMV-associated were confirmed in vitro to be specific for CMV antigens.

The genes are TRBV30 and TRBJ2-7, with 10 positions matching TRBD1. This TCR was recovered from a woman aged 18-29 years in good health and CMV-seropositive. The sample comprised PBMCs. CDR3 in amino acids: CAWSADRGLEQYF. The CDR3 nucleotides read TGTGCCTGGAGTGCCGACAGGGGGCTTGAGCAGTACTTC. Using reference TRBV30 and TRBJ2-7 for the parts outside the CDR3, the full variable domain is SQTIHQWPATLVQPVGSPLSLECTVEGTSNPNLYWYRQAAGRGLQLLFYSVGIGQISSEVPQNLSASRPQDRQFILSSKKLLLSDSGFYLCAWSADRGLEQYFGPGTRLTVT.